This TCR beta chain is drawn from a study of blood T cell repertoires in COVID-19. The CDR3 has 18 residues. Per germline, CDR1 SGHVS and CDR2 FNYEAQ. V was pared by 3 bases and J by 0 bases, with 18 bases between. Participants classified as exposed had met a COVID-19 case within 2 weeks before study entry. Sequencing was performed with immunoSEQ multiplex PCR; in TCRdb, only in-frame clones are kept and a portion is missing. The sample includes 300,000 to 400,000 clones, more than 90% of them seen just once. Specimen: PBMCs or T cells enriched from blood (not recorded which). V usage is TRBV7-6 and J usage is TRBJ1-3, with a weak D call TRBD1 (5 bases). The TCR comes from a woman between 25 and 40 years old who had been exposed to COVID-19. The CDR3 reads CASSFRENRLSSGNTIYF. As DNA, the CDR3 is TGTGCCAGCAGCTTTCGGGAGAACAGGCTGAGCTCTGGAAACACCATATATTTT.